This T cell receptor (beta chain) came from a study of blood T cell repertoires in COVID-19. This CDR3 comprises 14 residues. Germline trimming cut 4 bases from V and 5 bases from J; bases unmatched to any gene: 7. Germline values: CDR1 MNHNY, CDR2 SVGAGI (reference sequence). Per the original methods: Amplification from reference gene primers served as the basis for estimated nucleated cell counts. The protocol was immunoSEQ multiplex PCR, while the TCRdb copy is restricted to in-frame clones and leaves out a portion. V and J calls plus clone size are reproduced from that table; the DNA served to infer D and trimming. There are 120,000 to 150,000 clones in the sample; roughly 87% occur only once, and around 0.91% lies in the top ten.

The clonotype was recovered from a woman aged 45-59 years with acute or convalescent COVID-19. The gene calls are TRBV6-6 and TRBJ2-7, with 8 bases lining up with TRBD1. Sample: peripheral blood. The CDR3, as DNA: TGTGCCAGCAGTTCCCAGGGGGCGAGAGACGAGCAGTACTTC. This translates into CASSSQGARDEQYF.